This T cell receptor (beta chain) is from a study of OX40 agonist ivuxolimab in advanced cancers. Study-wide context: The costimulatory receptor OX40 (CD134) was targeted by ivuxolimab, a fully human IgG2 agonistic monoclonal antibody. Intravenous ivuxolimab was administered to patients every 2 weeks at six dose levels: 0.01, 0.1, 0.3, 1.5, 3 and 10 mg/kg. Of the 50 or so patients in dose escalation, 19 had hepatocellular carcinoma, around 15 had melanoma, 9 had renal cell carcinoma and 9 had head and neck cancer. A male proportion of 75% to 85% and a mean age of approximately 55 years, ranging from about 20 to 79, were recorded for the dose-escalation cohort. Prior anti-PD-1, anti-PD-L1 or anti-CTLA-4 therapy was permitted, and checkpoint inhibitors had been received by about 37% of dose-escalation patients. Three dose-escalation patients achieved partial responses, one with hepatocellular carcinoma and two with cutaneous melanoma. Peripheral TCRbeta sequencing aimed to test whether ivuxolimab altered TCR sequence diversity and caused clonal T-cell expansion. The paper describes the monotherapy dose-escalation part (N ≈ 52 patients) of the phase I trial of ivuxolimab.

Concerning this clone itself: Its antigen specificity is not known. It has no much larger one-base neighbor in the sample; base qualities were not kept.

Genomic DNA was isolated from the sorted cells so that the TCRbeta CDR3 region could be sequenced. TCRbeta CDR3 regions were sequenced using the immunoSEQ Assay. The clones in this table, taken by TCRdb from immuneACCESS, are in-frame only. Not every clone is retained; where verified, under half of the shortfall comes from an unresolved V gene, and the cause of the rest is unknown. This sample holds roughly 60,000 clones; approximately 81% were observed only once. Approximately 2.9% of the sample comes from the top ten. The investigation overall reported the following: The antigen specificity of the peripheral T cells that underwent clonal expansion was not determined. Partial responders in the 0.1-3.0 mg/kg groups had among the lowest normalized peripheral clonal expansion, especially among CD8+ T cells. Clonal expansion of both CD4+ and CD8+ blood T cells was observed from baseline to week 6 at doses 0.1 to 3.0 mg/kg. After ivuxolimab, expanded clones were on average more numerous among CD8+ T cells than among CD4+ T cells. Low levels of normalized T-cell clonal expansion were also seen in some nonresponding patients.

The trial excluded patients who had a history of autoimmune disease or were on systemic immunosuppression. In every dose cohort, peripheral blood was drawn for TCR sequencing at baseline, cycle 4 day 1, and cycle 7 day 1. The samples were taken from a phase I, first-in-human, multicenter, open-label dose-escalation trial of ivuxolimab. Adults with locally advanced or metastatic melanoma, renal cell, hepatocellular, or head and neck squamous cell carcinoma were enrolled in the trial. Before TCR sequencing, CD4+ T cells and CD8+ T cells were sorted from peripheral blood as separate populations. The clonotype originates from an adult with an advanced solid tumor such as melanoma, head and neck, liver or kidney cancer. The material sequenced was CD4+ or CD8+ T cells sorted from blood, taken in a trial of the OX40 agonist ivuxolimab.

The CDR3 region has the sequence CASRKTSGDTYEQYF. The sequenced DNA: TGTGCCAGCAGAAAGACTAGCGGGGATACCTACGAGCAGTACTTC. Rearrangement joined TRBV28 to TRBJ2-7, with 11 bases in between that match TRBD2. CDR1 and CDR2 are drawn from the germline V gene: MDHEN, SYDVKM. There are 15 amino acids in the CDR3, from cysteine to phenylalanine inclusive. This entry keeps only the CDR3 DNA: 45 bases, framed from base 1. Trimming takes 6 bases off V and 2 bases off J; junction bases not matched to a gene: 6. With the rest looked up from the reference TRBV28 and TRBJ2-7 genes rather than sequenced, the full variable domain is DVKVTQSSRYLVKRTGEKVFLECVQDMDHENMFWYRQDPGLGLRLIYFSYDVKMKEKGDIPEGYSVSREKKERFSLILESASTNQTSMYLCASRKTSGDTYEQYFGPGTRLTVT.